This T cell receptor (beta chain) was retrieved from a study of CD8+ T cells in alopecia areata. Study background: Scoring treated patients' severity relied on the percentage of scalp area affected.

This clone was picked up a small number of times. RNA was extracted and reverse transcribed into cDNA as the sequencing template. Repertoires were generated with immunoSEQ multiplex PCR, while TCRdb's copy carries only in-frame clones and drops some. The sample comprises 95,000 to 100,000 clones, around 55% of which are singletons, and around a sixth rests with the top ten. V was clipped by 0 bases and J by 3 bases, with 8 bases between them. The germline gives CDR1 MNHEY, CDR2 SMNVEV (reference sequence). CDR3 length: 15 amino acids. Treatment described: oral pan-JAK inhibitor, 5-10 mg twice daily. Specimen: CD8+ T cells sorted from blood, collected at week 4, from a patient treated with tofacitinib. The chain links TRBV27 to TRBJ2-2; D uncertain. This receptor was identified in a human donor with alopecia areata. The CDR3 DNA reads as TGTGCCAGCAGTTTATCGAACACTTACACCGGGGAGCTGTTTTTT. This codes for CASSLSNTYTGELFF.